Presented here are 32 T cell receptor beta chains from one specimen sequenced in a study of blood T cell repertoires in COVID-19. TCRdb keeps only in-frame clones here, not all; method: immunoSEQ multiplex PCR. The profile shows 250,000 to 300,000 clones, 86% of them singletons. Sequenced input: peripheral blood. These receptors were obtained from a woman aged 25 to 39 with COVID-19, enrolled during active disease.

The CDR3 is CASSYSFSGQSYGYTF. In DNA form, the CDR3 reads TGTGCCAGCAGTTACTCATTCAGCGGGCAGTCCTATGGCTACACCTTC. The rearrangement uses TRBV6-5 and TRBJ1-2; D unresolved. The CDR3 covers 16 residues. V lost 0 bases and J 4 bases, leaving 15 bases between the germline ends. Germline CDR1 and CDR2: MNHEY and SVGAGI.

The rearrangement joins TRBV4-1 to TRBJ1-3, with no clear D. The V end was cut by 2 bases, the J end by 2 bases, with 13 bases between. CDR1 MGHRA and CDR2 YSYEKL come from the germline V gene. The CDR3 runs to 16 residues. This CDR3 reads CASSQPPGRTGNTIYF. The CDR3 DNA sequence: TGCGCCAGCAGCCAACCCCCGGGGAGAACTGGAAACACCATATATTTT.

The V call is TRBV4-1, the J call TRBJ2-3; no definite D call. Deletions cut 6 bases from V and 5 bases from J, with 12 bases between. Germline CDR1 and CDR2: MGHRA and YSYEKL. The CDR3 runs 13 residues. The CDR3 bases are TGCGCCAGCAGTGGTGCGGTCGGAGATACGCAGTATTTT. This encodes CASSGAVGDTQYF.

The genes are TRBV2 and TRBJ2-5; D might be TRBD2 (5 bases). This CDR3 is built from 15 residues. Trimming took 0 bases from V and 5 from J, leaving 13 bases between them. Germline V gene lookup returns CDR1 SNHLY and CDR2 FYNNEI. DNA of the CDR3: TGTGCCAGCAGTGAAGCGGCGGCCCGCGGGGAGACCCAGTACTTC. Amino acids: CASSEAAARGETQYF.

The rearrangement joins TRBV4-2 to TRBJ1-6; TRBD1 is a possible D gene (6 bases). Germline assignment: CDR1 LGHNA and CDR2 YNFKEQ. This CDR3 contains 16 residues. Trimming shortened V by 1 base and J by 9 bases, and 16 bases separated the two germline ends. DNA of the CDR3: TGTGCCAGCAGCCAAGTTTTCACAGGGAGAGGTTCACCCCTCCACTTT. It yields the protein CASSQVFTGRGSPLHF.

The rearrangement joins TRBV19 to TRBJ2-7, with TRBD1 matching over 7 bases. Germline loops: CDR1 LNHDA, CDR2 SQIVND (reference sequence). The CDR3 loop spans 15 amino acids. The V segment lost 1 base and the J segment 1 base; nucleotides outside the gene matches: 4. As DNA, the CDR3 is TGTGCCAGTAGTATAGGGACAGGACTGTCCTACGAGCAGTACTTC. Encoded protein: CASSIGTGLSYEQYF.

This chain joins TRBV6-4 and TRBJ2-4; 9 nucleotides align to TRBD1. CDR1 is MRHNA and CDR2 is SNTAGT in the germline V gene. The CDR3 runs to 14 residues. With V trimmed by 6 bases and J by 9 bases, 9 bases remained unmatched. The CDR3 DNA reads TGTGCCAGCAGCGTGGGACAGGGTAGTAGCATTCAGTACTTC. Translating gives CASSVGQGSSIQYF.

The chain couples TRBV6-6 to TRBJ2-7; TRBD1 agrees at 7 bases. The germline V gene has CDR1 MNHNY and CDR2 SVGAGI (reference sequence). Trimming cost V 4 bases and J 2 bases; bases outside gene matches: 8. The CDR3 covers 15 residues. The CDR3 DNA is TGTGCCAGCAGTTCCCCAGGGGGTCGGACCTACGAGCAGTACTTC. Amino acid sequence: CASSSPGGRTYEQYF.

This clone was seen a handful of times. The chain is built from TRBV25-1 and TRBJ1-1; the match to TRBD1 covers 7 bases. The CDR3 loop spans 15 amino acids. Germline V lookup: CDR1 MGHDK, CDR2 SYGVNS. Trimming cost V 5 bases and J 6 bases; bases outside gene matches: 12. The CDR3 DNA follows: TGTGCCAGCAGTATGCAGGGTCAGGGGGTCCCTGAAGCTTTCTTT. This gives the protein CASSMQGQGVPEAFF.

CDR3 loop: CASSSGTQETQYF. Written as DNA, the CDR3 is TGTGCCAGCAGCAGCGGGACCCAAGAGACCCAGTACTTC. The chain employs TRBV9 and TRBJ2-5, with 7 bases fitting TRBD2. This CDR3 is built from 13 residues. After removal of 4 bases from V and 1 base from J, the junction contained 1 base not matched to a gene. Looked up from germline, CDR1 is SGDLS and CDR2 is YYNGEE.

V is TRBV28 and J is TRBJ1-1, with a weak D call TRBD1 (6 bases). The CDR3 covers 13 residues. Trimming pared 8 bases from V and 1 base from J, leaving 11 bases between. Germline assignment: CDR1 MDHEN and CDR2 SYDVKM. CDR3 DNA: TGTGCCAGCTCCGGACAGTGGAACACTGAAGCTTTCTTT. Protein sequence: CASSGQWNTEAFF.

The sample holds one count of this clone. This chain joins TRBV5-6 and TRBJ2-5; TRBD2 is a possible D gene (6 bases). The CDR3 is made up of 15 amino acids. Germline-derived CDR1 and CDR2 are SGHDT and YYEEEE. With 2 bases removed from V and 5 bases from J, the gap between germline ends came to 16 bases. The CDR3 DNA sequence: TGTGCCAGCAGCTTCCCCTTTGGGGGGTGGGAGACCCAGTACTTC. It yields the protein CASSFPFGGWETQYF.

The chain carries TRBV25-1 and TRBJ2-7; possibly TRBD1 for D (6 bases). Trimming took 1 base from V and 6 from J, leaving 10 bases between them. Germline V gene sequence: CDR1 MGHDK, CDR2 SYGVNS. This CDR3 is 13 amino acids long. CDR3 in amino acids: CASSELGGGEQYF. For the CDR3, the DNA is TGTGCCAGCAGTGAATTAGGGGGTGGCGAGCAGTACTTC.

This clone was counted only a few times. The V call is TRBV4-2, the J call TRBJ2-3; 11 positions agree with TRBD2. The ends lost 1 base at V and 5 bases at J; junction bases unmatched: 8. Germline CDR1 and CDR2: LGHNA and YNFKEQ. This CDR3 has 17 residues. CDR3 DNA sequence: TGTGCCAGCAGCCAAGCTGTAGCGGGGGGGGCCGGAGATACGCAGTATTTT. It encodes CASSQAVAGGAGDTQYF.

The CDR3 DNA is TGTGCCACCAGCAGAGGACGGGACAGGTCCTACGAGCAGTACTTC. It codes for CATSRGRDRSYEQYF. J is TRBJ2-7 and V is TRBV15; 8 nucleotides line up with TRBD1. CDR3 size: 15 residues. V lost 1 base, J lost 1 base, and 3 bases stayed unmatched. Germline assignment: CDR1 LNHNV and CDR2 YYDKDF (reference sequence).

V is TRBV6-6 and J is TRBJ1-1, with 9 bases aligning to TRBD1. The CDR3 is 15 residues long. With V trimmed by 5 bases and J by 4 bases, 8 bases remained unmatched. Germline CDR1 MNHNY, CDR2 SVGAGI (reference sequence). CDR3 region: CASSPLRDRVTEAFF. CDR3 DNA sequence: TGTGCCAGCAGTCCGCTTAGGGACAGGGTCACTGAAGCTTTCTTT.

The V and J genes are TRBV18 and TRBJ1-5, with 10 nucleotides matching TRBD1. This CDR3 comprises 14 residues. Per germline, CDR1 KGHSH and CDR2 LQKENI. V shed 2 bases, J shed 5 bases, and the junction held 0 bases outside the gene matches. The CDR3 loop is CASSPGTGDQPQHF. The CDR3, as DNA: TGTGCCAGCTCACCAGGGACAGGGGATCAGCCCCAGCATTTT.

V gene TRBV6-2 or TRBV6-3 combines with J gene TRBJ2-1; TRBD1 agrees at 8 bases. V shed 7 bases, J shed 9 bases, and the junction held 14 bases outside the gene matches. This CDR3 comprises 15 residues. Germline V CDR1 and CDR2: MNHEY, SVGEGT. The CDR3 DNA follows: TGTGCCAGCACTAACTCCGGGACAGGTATGGGTGAGCAGTTCTTC. Translation gives CASTNSGTGMGEQFF.

The chain is built from TRBV5-1 and TRBJ2-3, with unresolved D. Per germline, CDR1 SGHRS and CDR2 YFSETQ. V was pared by 2 bases and J by 3 bases, with 7 bases between. The CDR3 loop spans 13 amino acids. This chain's CDR3 is CASSFTRTDTQYF. CDR3 bases: TGCGCCAGCAGCTTCACCAGAACAGATACGCAGTATTTT.

This chain links TRBV5-4 with TRBJ2-1; 8 nucleotides agree with TRBD2. The CDR3 totals 16 residues. The trim removed 6 bases at V and 0 bases at J, leaving 8 bases unmatched. Germline V CDR1 and CDR2: SGHNT, YYREEE (reference sequence). The CDR3 here is CASIGSGESSYNEQFF. For the CDR3, the DNA is TGTGCCAGCATAGGTAGCGGGGAAAGCTCCTACAATGAGCAGTTCTTC.

The chain is built from TRBV7-9 and TRBJ2-3; 8 bases match TRBD2. This CDR3 region has 15 residues. The ends lost 2 bases at V and 2 bases at J; junction bases unmatched: 3. The V gene's germline CDR1 is SEHNR and CDR2 FQNEAQ (reference sequence). CDR3 coding DNA: TGTGCCAGCAGCTTATTGCGGGGGGCCACAGATACGCAGTATTTT. Protein product: CASSLLRGATDTQYF.

The V gene is TRBV5-1, the J gene TRBJ2-7; 13 bases align to TRBD2. V shed 0 bases, J shed 4 bases, and the junction held 13 bases outside the gene matches. The germline V gene encodes CDR1 SGHRS and CDR2 YFSETQ. The CDR3 extends over 19 amino acids. CDR3 nucleotide sequence: TGCGCCAGCAGCTTGGAGGGCAAGGGACTAGCGGGGCCAGGATACGAGCAGTACTTC. Translating it yields CASSLEGKGLAGPGYEQYF.

Notes on this clone: Other DNA sequences within the sample encode an identical CDR3. The chain couples TRBV5-1 to TRBJ2-1; TRBD1 aligns across 9 bases. J lost 7 bases, V lost 4 bases, and 6 bases had no gene match. Germline assignment: CDR1 SGHRS and CDR2 YFSETQ. CDR3 length equals 14 residues. CDR3 in amino acids: CASSLGQGRNEQFF. CDR3 DNA sequence: TGCGCCAGCAGCCTCGGACAGGGGAGGAATGAGCAGTTCTTC.

This chain connects TRBV5-1 to TRBJ1-1; 10 nucleotides match TRBD1. The CDR3 is 14 amino acids. Germline lookup yields CDR1 SGHRS and CDR2 YFSETQ. J gave up 7 bases and V 3 bases, and 6 bases lay outside the gene matches. CDR3 sequence (DNA): TGCGCCAGCAGCTCGGGACAGGGGTCTAATGAAGCTTTCTTT. It yields the protein CASSSGQGSNEAFF.

This chain uses TRBV19 with TRBJ2-1; 9 positions match TRBD1. Germline CDR1 and CDR2: LNHDA and SQIVND (reference sequence). The CDR3 sequence is 15 residues long. V trimming: 7 bases; J trimming: 4 bases; junction bases outside the gene matches: 8. CDR3 sequence: CASIPRQGGYNEQFF. CDR3 DNA: TGTGCCAGTATTCCCCGACAGGGGGGTTACAATGAGCAGTTCTTC.

V and J are TRBV19 and TRBJ1-1, with D possibly matching TRBD1 (5 bases). V was shortened by 1 base and J by 8 bases, with 11 bases between the two germline ends. This CDR3 has 13 residues. Per germline, CDR1 LNHDA and CDR2 SQIVND (reference sequence). CDR3 loop: CASSIVTGGEAFF. Written as DNA, the CDR3 is TGTGCCAGTAGTATAGTAACAGGAGGGGAAGCTTTCTTT.

The chain is built from TRBV5-4 and TRBJ2-7; 10 bases match TRBD1. CDR1 and CDR2 (germline): SGHNT, YYREEE (reference sequence). This CDR3 is built from 18 residues. Trimming cost V 3 bases and J 2 bases; bases outside gene matches: 14. The CDR3, as DNA: TGTGCCAGCAGCTCCCCGTTAGGGACAGGGGCTTCCCCCTACGAGCAGTACTTC. Translating it yields CASSSPLGTGASPYEQYF. The full variable domain, completed using reference TRBV5-4 and TRBJ2-7, is ETGVTQSPTHLIKTRGQQVTLRCSSQSGHNTVSWYQQALGQGPQFIFQYYREEENGRGNFPPRFSGLQFPNYSSELNVNALELDDSALYLCASSSPLGTGASPYEQYFGPGTRLTVT.

The CDR3 DNA reads as TGTGCCAGCAGCCAAGATGAAGGGTCGCTCGGGGTTGGGTACGAGCAGTACTTC. It codes for CASSQDEGSLGVGYEQYF. V usage is TRBV14 and J usage is TRBJ2-7; a weak D match, TRBD2 (5 bases). The V and J ends lost 0 bases and 4 bases respectively, with 22 bases between them. The CDR3 extends over 18 amino acids. Looked up from germline, CDR1 is SGHDN and CDR2 is FVKESK.

V usage is TRBV7-6 and J usage is TRBJ2-1; the match to TRBD2 covers 12 bases. The V gene end was trimmed by 5 bases and the J gene end by 9 bases; junction bases not matched to a gene: 11. CDR1 SGHVS and CDR2 FNYEAQ come from the germline V gene. The CDR3 has 16 residues. The CDR3 loop is CASSTTLAGGLSEQFF. CDR3 DNA sequence: TGTGCCAGCAGCACTACGCTAGCGGGGGGGCTGAGTGAGCAGTTCTTC.

This clone has just one count. This chain connects TRBV6-4 to TRBJ1-6, with D tentatively TRBD1 (5 bases). Deletions cut 0 bases from V and 7 bases from J, with 7 bases between. Germline CDR1 MRHNA, CDR2 SNTAGT. The CDR3 consists of 14 residues. CDR3 protein: CASSDSGANSPLHF. The CDR3 nucleotides are TGTGCCAGCAGTGACTCAGGGGCGAATTCACCCCTCCACTTT.

The J gene is TRBJ2-7, the V gene TRBV9; 13 positions agree with TRBD2. CDR3 size: 16 residues. Germline V gene sequence: CDR1 SGDLS, CDR2 YYNGEE. V dropped 3 bases and J dropped 5; count of bases not matched to a gene: 8. This CDR3 is CASSAQGLAGMHEQYF. CDR3 DNA: TGTGCCAGCAGCGCTCAGGGACTAGCGGGGATGCACGAGCAGTACTTC.

The rearrangement joins TRBV19 to TRBJ1-1; 8 bases map to TRBD1. Germline CDR1 reads LNHDA; CDR2 reads SQIVND (reference sequence). The CDR3 spans 13 residues. The V gene end was trimmed by 10 bases and the J gene end by 2 bases; junction bases not matched to a gene: 6. CDR3 nucleotide sequence: TGTGCCATTAGACAGGGGCATAACACTGAAGCTTTCTTT. It encodes CAIRQGHNTEAFF.